This section outlines one T cell receptor (beta chain) sequence together with its context. Its antigen is as yet unknown. The sample comes from a study of cytomegalovirus exposure and HLA in healthy donors. The study's findings and limits: Common viral pathogens (according to a later analysis) appeared linked to several of the most significant clusters.

This PCR relied on a set of 60 Vbeta primers and 13 Jbeta primers. Generated by immunoSEQ multiplex PCR, the TCRdb table keeps only in-frame clones and is missing some. The sample has some 100,000 clones; about 79% are singletons. V gave up 5 bases and J gave up 4 bases; unmatched junction bases: 5. Per germline, CDR1 LNHDA and CDR2 SQIVND (reference sequence). The CDR3 sequence is 14 residues long. The rearrangement uses TRBV19 and TRBJ1-5; 7 bases are shared with TRBD1. The source of this sequence is a male donor in good health and CMV-seropositive. The sequenced sample consisted of PBMCs. The CDR3 DNA follows: TGTGCCAGTAGTTTCCAACAGGGGAATCAGCCCCAGCATTTT. This codes for CASSFQQGNQPQHF.